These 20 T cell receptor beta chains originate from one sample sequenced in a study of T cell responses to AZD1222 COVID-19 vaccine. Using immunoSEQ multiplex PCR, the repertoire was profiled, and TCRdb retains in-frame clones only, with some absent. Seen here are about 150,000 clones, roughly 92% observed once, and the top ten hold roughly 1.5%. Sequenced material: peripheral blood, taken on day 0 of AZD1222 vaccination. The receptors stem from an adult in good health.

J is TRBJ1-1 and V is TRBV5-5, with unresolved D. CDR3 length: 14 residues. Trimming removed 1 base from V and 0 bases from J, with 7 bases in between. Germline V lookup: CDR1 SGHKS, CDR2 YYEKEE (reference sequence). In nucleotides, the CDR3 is TGTGCCAGCAGCTTGATAGGTATGAACACTGAAGCTTTCTTT. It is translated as CASSLIGMNTEAFF.

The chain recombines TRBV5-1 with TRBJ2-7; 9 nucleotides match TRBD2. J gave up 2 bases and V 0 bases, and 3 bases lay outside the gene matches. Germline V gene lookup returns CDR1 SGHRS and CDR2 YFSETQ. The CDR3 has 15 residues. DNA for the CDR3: TGCGCCAGCAGCTTGGGGCTAGCGGGACCCTACGAGCAGTACTTC. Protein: CASSLGLAGPYEQYF.

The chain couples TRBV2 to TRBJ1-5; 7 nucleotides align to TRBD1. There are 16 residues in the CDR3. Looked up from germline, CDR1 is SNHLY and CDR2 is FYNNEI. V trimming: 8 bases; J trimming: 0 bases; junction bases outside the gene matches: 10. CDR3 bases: TGTGCCAGCGGGACAGAGAGTCACTATAGCAATCAGCCCCAGCATTTT. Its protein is CASGTESHYSNQPQHF.

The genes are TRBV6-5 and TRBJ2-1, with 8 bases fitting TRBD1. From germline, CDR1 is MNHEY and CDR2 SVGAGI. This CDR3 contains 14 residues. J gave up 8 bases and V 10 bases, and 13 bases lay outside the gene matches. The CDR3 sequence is CAITDRGTTDEQFF. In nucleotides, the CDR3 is TGTGCCATTACCGACAGGGGAACAACCGATGAGCAGTTCTTC.

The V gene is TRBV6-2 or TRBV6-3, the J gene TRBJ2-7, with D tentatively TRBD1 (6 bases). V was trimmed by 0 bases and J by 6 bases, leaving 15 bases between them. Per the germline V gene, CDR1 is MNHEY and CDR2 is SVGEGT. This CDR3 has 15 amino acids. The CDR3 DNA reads TGTGCCAGCAGTTACTCGAGGGGGAGTGCGATCGAGCAGTACTTC. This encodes CASSYSRGSAIEQYF.

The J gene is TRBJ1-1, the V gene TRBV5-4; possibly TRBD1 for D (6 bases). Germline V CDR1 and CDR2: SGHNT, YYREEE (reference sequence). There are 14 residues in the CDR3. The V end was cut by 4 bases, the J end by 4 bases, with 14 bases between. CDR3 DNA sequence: TGTGCCAGCAGCCCGGGGGGGCGAGGCACTGAAGCTTTCTTT. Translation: CASSPGGRGTEAFF. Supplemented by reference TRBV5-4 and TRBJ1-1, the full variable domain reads ETGVTQSPTHLIKTRGQQVTLRCSSQSGHNTVSWYQQALGQGPQFIFQYYREEENGRGNFPPRFSGLQFPNYSSELNVNALELDDSALYLCASSPGGRGTEAFFGQGTRLTVV.

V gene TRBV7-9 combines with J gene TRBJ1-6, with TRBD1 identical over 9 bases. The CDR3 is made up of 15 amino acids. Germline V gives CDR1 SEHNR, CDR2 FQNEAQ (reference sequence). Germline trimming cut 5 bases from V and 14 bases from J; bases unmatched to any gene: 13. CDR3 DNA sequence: TGTGCCAGCAGCCCCCGAGGGACAGGGAGAGAGGCCCTCCACTTT. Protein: CASSPRGTGREALHF.

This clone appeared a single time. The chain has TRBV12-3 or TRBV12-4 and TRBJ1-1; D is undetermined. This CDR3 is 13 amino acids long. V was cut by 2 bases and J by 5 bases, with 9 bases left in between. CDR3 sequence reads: CASSLLGQTEAFF. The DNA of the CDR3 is TGTGCCAGCAGTTTACTAGGCCAGACTGAAGCTTTCTTT.

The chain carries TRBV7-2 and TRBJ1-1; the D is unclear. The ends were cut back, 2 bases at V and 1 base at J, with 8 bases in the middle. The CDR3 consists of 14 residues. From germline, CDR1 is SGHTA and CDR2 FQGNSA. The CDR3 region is CASSLWQPNTEAFF. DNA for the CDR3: TGTGCCAGCAGCTTATGGCAGCCGAACACTGAAGCTTTCTTT. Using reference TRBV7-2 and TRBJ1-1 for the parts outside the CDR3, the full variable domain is GAGVSQSPSNKVTEKGKDVELRCDPISGHTALYWYRQSLGQGLEFLIYFQGNSAPDKSGLPSDRFSAERTGGSVSTLTIQRTQQEDSAVYLCASSLWQPNTEAFFGQGTRLTVV.

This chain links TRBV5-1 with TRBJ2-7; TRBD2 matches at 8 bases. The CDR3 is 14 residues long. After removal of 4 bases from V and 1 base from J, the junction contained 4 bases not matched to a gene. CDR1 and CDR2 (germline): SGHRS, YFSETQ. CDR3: CASSKAGDSYEQYF. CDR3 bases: TGCGCCAGCAGCAAAGCGGGAGATTCCTACGAGCAGTACTTC.

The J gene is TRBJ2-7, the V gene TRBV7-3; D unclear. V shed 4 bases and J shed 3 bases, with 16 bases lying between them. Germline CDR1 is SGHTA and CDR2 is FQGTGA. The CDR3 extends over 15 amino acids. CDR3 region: CASSSPLVVLYEQYF. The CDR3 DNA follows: TGTGCCAGCAGCTCCCCGCTGGTAGTTCTCTACGAGCAGTACTTC.

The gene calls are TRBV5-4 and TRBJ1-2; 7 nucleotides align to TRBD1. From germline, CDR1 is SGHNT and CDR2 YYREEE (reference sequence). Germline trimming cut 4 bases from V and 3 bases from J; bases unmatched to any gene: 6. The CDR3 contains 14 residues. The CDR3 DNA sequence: TGTGCCAGCAGCGCTTTACAGGGGTACTATGGCTACACCTTC. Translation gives CASSALQGYYGYTF.

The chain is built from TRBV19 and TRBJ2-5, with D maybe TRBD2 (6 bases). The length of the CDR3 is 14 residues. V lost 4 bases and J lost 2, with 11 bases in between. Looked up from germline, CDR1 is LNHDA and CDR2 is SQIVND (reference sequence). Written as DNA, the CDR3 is TGTGCCAGTAGTAGCGGGACCATGCAAGAGACCCAGTACTTC. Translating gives CASSSGTMQETQYF. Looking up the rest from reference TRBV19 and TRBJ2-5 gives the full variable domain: DGGITQSPKYLFRKEGQNVTLSCEQNLNHDAMYWYRQDPGQGLRLIYYSQIVNDFQKGDIAEGYSVSREKKESFPLTVTSAQKNPTAFYLCASSSGTMQETQYFGPGTRLLVL.

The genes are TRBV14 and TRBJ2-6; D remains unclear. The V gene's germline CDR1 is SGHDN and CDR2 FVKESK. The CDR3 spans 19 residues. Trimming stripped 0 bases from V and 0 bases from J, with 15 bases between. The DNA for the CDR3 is TGTGCCAGCAGCCAAGAAGGTTCTCCTCTATTCTCTGGGGCCAACGTCCTGACTTTC. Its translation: CASSQEGSPLFSGANVLTF.

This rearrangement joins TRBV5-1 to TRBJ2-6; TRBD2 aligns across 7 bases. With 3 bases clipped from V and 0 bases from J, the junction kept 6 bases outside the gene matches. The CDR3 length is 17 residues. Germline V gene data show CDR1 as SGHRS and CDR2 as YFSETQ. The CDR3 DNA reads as TGCGCCAGCAGCTGGGGGAGGGAGAGCTCTGGGGCCAACGTCCTGACTTTC. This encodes CASSWGRESSGANVLTF.

DNA for the CDR3: TGCGCCAGCAGCCTCCCGACAGGGGCAAATTCACCCCTCCACTTT. Translating gives CASSLPTGANSPLHF. V is TRBV4-1 and J is TRBJ1-6; 8 positions agree with TRBD1. Losses at the gene ends were 4 bases for V and 7 bases for J; bases not matched to a gene: 6. The germline V gene encodes CDR1 MGHRA and CDR2 YSYEKL. CDR3 length: 15 residues.

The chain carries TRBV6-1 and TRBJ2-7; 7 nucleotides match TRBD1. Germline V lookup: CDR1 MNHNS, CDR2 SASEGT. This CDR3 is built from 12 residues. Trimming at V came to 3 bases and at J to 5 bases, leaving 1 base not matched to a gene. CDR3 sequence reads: CASSDRGNEQYF. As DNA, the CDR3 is TGTGCCAGCAGTGACAGGGGGAACGAGCAGTACTTC.

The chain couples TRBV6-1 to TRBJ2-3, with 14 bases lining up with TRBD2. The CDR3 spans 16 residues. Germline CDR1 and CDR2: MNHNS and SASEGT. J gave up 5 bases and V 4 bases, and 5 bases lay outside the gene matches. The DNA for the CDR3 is TGTGCCAGCAGTGTGAGGACTAGCGGGAGGAGAGATACGCAGTATTTT. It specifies CASSVRTSGRRDTQYF.

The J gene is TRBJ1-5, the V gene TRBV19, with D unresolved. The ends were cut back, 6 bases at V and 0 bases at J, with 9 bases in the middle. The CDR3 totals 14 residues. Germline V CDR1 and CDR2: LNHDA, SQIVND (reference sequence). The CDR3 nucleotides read TGTGCCAGTAGGGACCCAAATAGCAATCAGCCCCAGCATTTT. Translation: CASRDPNSNQPQHF.

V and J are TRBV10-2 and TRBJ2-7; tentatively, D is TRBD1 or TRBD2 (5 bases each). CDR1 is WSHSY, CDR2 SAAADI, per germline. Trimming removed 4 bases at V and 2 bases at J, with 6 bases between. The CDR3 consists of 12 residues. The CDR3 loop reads CASSGGAYEQYF. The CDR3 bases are TGCGCCAGCAGTGGAGGGGCCTACGAGCAGTACTTC.